This TCR beta chain was identified in a study of beta chain features in type 1 diabetes. Findings of the study overall: TCRB CDR3s from Type 1 diabetes patients were moderately but significantly shorter in all four CD4+ subsets.

Isolated RNA was reverse transcribed in full, so expressed TCRB transcripts were sequenced. The data were produced by immunoSEQ multiplex PCR, yet TCRdb's version contains in-frame clones alone and is incomplete. The sample has roughly 730,000 clones, around 15% seen once. The length of the CDR3 is 13 residues. V was pared by 10 bases and J by 10 bases, with 20 bases between. Germline V CDR1 and CDR2: SNHLY, FYNNEI. About this clone itself: Its antigen is as yet unknown.

The receptor's source is a man between 18 and 35 years old with type 1 diabetes. The chain has TRBV2 and TRBJ1-5; D uncertain. The specimen sequenced was naive CD4+ T cells from blood. CDR3 region: CANTEDVMGPQHF. The CDR3 DNA reads as TGTGCCAACACTGAAGACGTTATGGGACCCCAGCATTTT.